This T cell receptor (beta chain) was identified in a study of identical twins. Study outcomes and limitations: It was possible that invariant MAIT and iNKT cells partly confounded the zero-insertion analyses. Without tracking the same donors, conclusions rested on cross-sectional statistical analysis.

This clonotype was detected a few times. Its antigen remains unidentified. Germline V gene lookup returns CDR1 DFQATT and CDR2 SNEGSKA (reference sequence). The germline V and J ends were trimmed by 7 bases and 7 bases, with 13 bases remaining between them. CDR3 length: 11 amino acids. TCRdb independently ran MiXCR on the 5' RACE reads; one entry per CDR3 protein. Of approximately 600,000 distinct CDR3 sequences listed, under 8.5% are singletons. These sequences were also reported in another study, on yellow fever vaccine responses in identical twins.

The sequenced material came from PBMCs. This sequence joins TRBV20-1 and TRBJ1-1; possibly TRBD1 for D (6 bases). The receptor was isolated from a woman between 18 and 29 years old in good health. The CDR3 DNA is TGCAGTGGGGGGGCCGGGGGTGAAGCTTTCTTT. This codes for CSGGAGGEAFF.